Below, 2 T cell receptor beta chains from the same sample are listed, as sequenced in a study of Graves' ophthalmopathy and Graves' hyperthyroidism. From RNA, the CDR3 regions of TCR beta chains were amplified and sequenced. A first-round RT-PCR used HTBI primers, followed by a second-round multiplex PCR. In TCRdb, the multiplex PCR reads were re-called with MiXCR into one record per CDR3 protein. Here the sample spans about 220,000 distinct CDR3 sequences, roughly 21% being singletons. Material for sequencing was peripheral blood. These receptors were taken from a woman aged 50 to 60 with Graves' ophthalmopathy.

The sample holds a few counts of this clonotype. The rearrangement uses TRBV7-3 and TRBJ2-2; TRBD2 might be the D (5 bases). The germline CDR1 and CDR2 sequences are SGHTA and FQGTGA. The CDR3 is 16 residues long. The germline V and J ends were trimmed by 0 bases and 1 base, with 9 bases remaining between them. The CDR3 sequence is CASSLTRAENTGELFF. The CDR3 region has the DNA TGTGCCAGCAGCTTAACGAGGGCAGAGAACACCGGGGAGCTGTTTTTT.

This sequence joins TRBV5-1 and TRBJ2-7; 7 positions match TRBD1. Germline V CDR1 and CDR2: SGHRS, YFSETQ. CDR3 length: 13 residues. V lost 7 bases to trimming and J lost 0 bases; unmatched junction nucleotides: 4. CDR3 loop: CASRDSYSYEQYF. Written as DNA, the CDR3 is TGCGCCAGCCGGGACAGCTACTCCTACGAGCAGTACTTC.